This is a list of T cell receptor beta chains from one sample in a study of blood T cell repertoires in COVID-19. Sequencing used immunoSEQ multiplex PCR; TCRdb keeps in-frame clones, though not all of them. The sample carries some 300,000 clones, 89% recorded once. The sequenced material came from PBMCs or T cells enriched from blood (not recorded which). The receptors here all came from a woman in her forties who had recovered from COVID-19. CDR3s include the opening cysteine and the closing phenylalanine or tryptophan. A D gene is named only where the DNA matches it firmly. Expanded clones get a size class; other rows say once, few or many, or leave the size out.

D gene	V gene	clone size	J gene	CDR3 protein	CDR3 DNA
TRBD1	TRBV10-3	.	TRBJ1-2	CAIRGTGGYGYTF	TGTGCCATCAGGGGAACAGGGGGCTATGGCTACACCTTC
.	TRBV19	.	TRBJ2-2	CASSIVRATGELFF	TGTGCCAGTAGTATTGTCAGGGCCACCGGGGAGCTGTTTTTT
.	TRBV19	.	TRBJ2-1	CASSLTGNEQFF	TGTGCCAGTAGTTTGACAGGTAATGAGCAGTTCTTC
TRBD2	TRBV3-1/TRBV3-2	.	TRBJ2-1	CASSQGLPMASGKYNEQFF	TGTGCCAGCAGCCAAGGCTTGCCCATGGCTAGCGGAAAATACAATGAGCAGTTCTTC
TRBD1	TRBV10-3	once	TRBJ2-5	CAISSPGTAQETQYF	TGTGCCATCAGCTCACCGGGGACAGCCCAAGAGACCCAGTACTTC
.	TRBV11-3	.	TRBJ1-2	CASSLDRRQSPNYGYTF	TGTGCCAGCAGCTTAGACCGTAGACAGTCTCCTAACTATGGCTACACCTTC
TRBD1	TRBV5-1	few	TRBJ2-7	CASGQGSSYEQYF	TGCGCCAGCGGACAGGGGTCCTCCTACGAGCAGTACTTC
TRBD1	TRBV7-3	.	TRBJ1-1	CASSSTGGKGTEAFF	TGTGCCAGCAGCTCTACAGGGGGTAAAGGCACTGAAGCTTTCTTT
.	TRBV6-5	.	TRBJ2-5	CASRDLGAQAETQYF	TGTGCCAGCAGGGACCTGGGAGCTCAGGCAGAGACCCAGTACTTC
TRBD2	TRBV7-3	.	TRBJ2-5	CASSLRSSGGKETQYF	TGTGCCAGCAGCTTAAGGTCTAGCGGGGGGAAGGAGACCCAGTACTTC
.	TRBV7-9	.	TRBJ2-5	CASSLAGQGQETQYF	TGTGCCAGCAGCTTAGCCGGTCAGGGGCAAGAGACCCAGTACTTC
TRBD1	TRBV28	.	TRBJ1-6	CASSLTGVNSPLHF	TGTGCCAGCAGTTTGACAGGGGTCAATTCACCCCTCCACTTT
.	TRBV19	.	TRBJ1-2	CASSIAQGNYGYTF	TGTGCCAGTAGTATCGCACAGGGAAACTATGGCTACACCTTC
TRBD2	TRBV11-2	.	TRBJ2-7	CASTTGGNTYEQYF	TGTGCCAGCACCACGGGGGGGAATACCTACGAGCAGTACTTC
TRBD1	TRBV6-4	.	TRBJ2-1	CASRQGWDEQFF	TGTGCCAGCAGACAGGGGTGGGATGAGCAGTTCTTC
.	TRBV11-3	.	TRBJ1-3	CASSSSQGSGNTIYF	TGTGCCAGCAGCTCGTCACAGGGCTCTGGAAACACCATATATTTT
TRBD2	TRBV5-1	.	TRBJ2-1	CASSFLGLADNEQFF	TGCGCCAGCAGCTTCCTGGGACTAGCGGACAATGAGCAGTTCTTC
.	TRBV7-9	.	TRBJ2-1	CASTSGGHFNEQFF	TGTGCCAGCACCTCGGGCGGGCATTTCAATGAGCAGTTCTTC
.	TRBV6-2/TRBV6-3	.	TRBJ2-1	CASSYSLDNEQFF	TGTGCCAGCAGTTACTCCCTAGACAATGAGCAGTTCTTC
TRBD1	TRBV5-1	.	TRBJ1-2	CASSLDRARLVGYTF	TGCGCCAGCAGCCTGGACAGGGCTCGTCTCGTCGGCTACACCTTC
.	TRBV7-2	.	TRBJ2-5	CASSHQVLGATQYF	TGTGCCAGCAGCCACCAGGTCCTCGGTGCGACCCAGTACTTC
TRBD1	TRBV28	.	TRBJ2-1	CASSLTRDRVF	TGTGCCAGCAGTTTGACCAGAGACAGGGTCTTC
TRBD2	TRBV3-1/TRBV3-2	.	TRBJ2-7	CASSEWGGDGEQYF	TGTGCCAGCAGCGAGTGGGGAGGGGACGGTGAGCAGTACTTC
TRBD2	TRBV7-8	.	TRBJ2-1	CASSLSNSLAGAPYEFF	TGTGCCAGCAGCTTAAGTAACTCCCTAGCGGGAGCACCGTACGAGTTCTTC
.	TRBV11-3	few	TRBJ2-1	CASSLVSGPYNEQFF	TGTGCCAGCAGCTTAGTCTCAGGCCCCTACAATGAGCAGTTCTTC
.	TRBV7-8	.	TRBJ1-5	CASSLAAQGSQPQHF	TGTGCCAGCAGCTTAGCGGCCCAGGGAAGTCAGCCCCAGCATTTT
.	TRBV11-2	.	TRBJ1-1	CASSPSLAPGNEAFF	TGTGCCAGCAGCCCGTCCCTTGCGCCGGGTAATGAAGCTTTCTTT
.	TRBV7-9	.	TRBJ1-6	CASSSDSPLHF	TGTGCCAGCAGCTCAGATTCACCCCTCCACTTT
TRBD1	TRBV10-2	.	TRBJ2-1	CASSVGTGLYNEQFF	TGCGCCAGCAGTGTGGGGACAGGACTTTACAATGAGCAGTTCTTC
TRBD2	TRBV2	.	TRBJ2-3	CASILSGRADTQYF	TGTGCCAGCATCCTGTCCGGGAGGGCGGATACGCAGTATTTT
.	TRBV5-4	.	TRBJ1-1	CASSLAGGRTEAFF	TGTGCCAGCAGCTTGGCGGGGGGCAGGACTGAAGCTTTCTTT
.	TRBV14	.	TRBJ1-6	CASSQGQFNSPLHF	TGTGCCAGCAGCCAAGGACAGTTTAATTCACCCCTCCACTTT
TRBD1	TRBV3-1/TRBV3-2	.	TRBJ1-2	CASSQIPRQGLYKYGYTF	TGTGCCAGCAGCCAAATCCCGAGACAGGGACTTTACAAGTATGGCTACACCTTC
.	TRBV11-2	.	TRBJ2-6	CASSPHGQSSGANVLTF	TGTGCCAGCAGCCCTCACGGACAGTCCTCTGGGGCCAACGTCCTGACTTTC
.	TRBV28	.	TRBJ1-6	CASSAVPDSYNSPLHF	TGTGCCAGCAGTGCGGTCCCGGACAGCTATAATTCACCCCTCCACTTT
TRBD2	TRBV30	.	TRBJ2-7	CAWRGLASTYEQYF	TGTGCCTGGAGGGGACTAGCGTCCACCTACGAGCAGTACTTC
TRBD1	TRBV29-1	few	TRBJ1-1	CSVLGQGNTEAFF	TGCAGCGTCCTGGGACAGGGGAACACTGAAGCTTTCTTT
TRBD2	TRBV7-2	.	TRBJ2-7	CASSSGGGSPLYEQYF	TGTGCCAGCAGCTCTGGAGGCGGGAGCCCCCTCTACGAGCAGTACTTC
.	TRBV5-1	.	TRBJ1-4	CASSSSGVGEKLFF	TGCGCCAGCAGCTCCTCAGGGGTAGGAGAAAAACTGTTTTTT